Below, one T cell receptor (beta chain) is given with its context. The record originates from a study of shared clonotypes between healthy human individuals. At the level of the study: Aged 18 to 49, the donors were two women and three men.

Sequencing used immunoSEQ multiplex PCR; TCRdb keeps in-frame clones, though not all of them. The sample shows millions of clones, around nine tenths of them seen only once. The germline gives CDR1 ENHRY, CDR2 SYGVKD. There are 14 residues in the CDR3. V was cut by 0 bases and J by 3 bases, with 9 bases left in between. The specimen sequenced was naive CD4+ T cells sorted from blood. Subset described: CD45RA+ positively selected. The TCR originated in a man between 18 and 29 years old in good health. The gene calls are TRBV10-3 and TRBJ2-7; no definite D call. The CDR3 nucleotides read TGTGCCATCAGTGAGTCGTTGATAAACTACGAGCAGTACTTC. Translated, it gives CAISESLINYEQYF.